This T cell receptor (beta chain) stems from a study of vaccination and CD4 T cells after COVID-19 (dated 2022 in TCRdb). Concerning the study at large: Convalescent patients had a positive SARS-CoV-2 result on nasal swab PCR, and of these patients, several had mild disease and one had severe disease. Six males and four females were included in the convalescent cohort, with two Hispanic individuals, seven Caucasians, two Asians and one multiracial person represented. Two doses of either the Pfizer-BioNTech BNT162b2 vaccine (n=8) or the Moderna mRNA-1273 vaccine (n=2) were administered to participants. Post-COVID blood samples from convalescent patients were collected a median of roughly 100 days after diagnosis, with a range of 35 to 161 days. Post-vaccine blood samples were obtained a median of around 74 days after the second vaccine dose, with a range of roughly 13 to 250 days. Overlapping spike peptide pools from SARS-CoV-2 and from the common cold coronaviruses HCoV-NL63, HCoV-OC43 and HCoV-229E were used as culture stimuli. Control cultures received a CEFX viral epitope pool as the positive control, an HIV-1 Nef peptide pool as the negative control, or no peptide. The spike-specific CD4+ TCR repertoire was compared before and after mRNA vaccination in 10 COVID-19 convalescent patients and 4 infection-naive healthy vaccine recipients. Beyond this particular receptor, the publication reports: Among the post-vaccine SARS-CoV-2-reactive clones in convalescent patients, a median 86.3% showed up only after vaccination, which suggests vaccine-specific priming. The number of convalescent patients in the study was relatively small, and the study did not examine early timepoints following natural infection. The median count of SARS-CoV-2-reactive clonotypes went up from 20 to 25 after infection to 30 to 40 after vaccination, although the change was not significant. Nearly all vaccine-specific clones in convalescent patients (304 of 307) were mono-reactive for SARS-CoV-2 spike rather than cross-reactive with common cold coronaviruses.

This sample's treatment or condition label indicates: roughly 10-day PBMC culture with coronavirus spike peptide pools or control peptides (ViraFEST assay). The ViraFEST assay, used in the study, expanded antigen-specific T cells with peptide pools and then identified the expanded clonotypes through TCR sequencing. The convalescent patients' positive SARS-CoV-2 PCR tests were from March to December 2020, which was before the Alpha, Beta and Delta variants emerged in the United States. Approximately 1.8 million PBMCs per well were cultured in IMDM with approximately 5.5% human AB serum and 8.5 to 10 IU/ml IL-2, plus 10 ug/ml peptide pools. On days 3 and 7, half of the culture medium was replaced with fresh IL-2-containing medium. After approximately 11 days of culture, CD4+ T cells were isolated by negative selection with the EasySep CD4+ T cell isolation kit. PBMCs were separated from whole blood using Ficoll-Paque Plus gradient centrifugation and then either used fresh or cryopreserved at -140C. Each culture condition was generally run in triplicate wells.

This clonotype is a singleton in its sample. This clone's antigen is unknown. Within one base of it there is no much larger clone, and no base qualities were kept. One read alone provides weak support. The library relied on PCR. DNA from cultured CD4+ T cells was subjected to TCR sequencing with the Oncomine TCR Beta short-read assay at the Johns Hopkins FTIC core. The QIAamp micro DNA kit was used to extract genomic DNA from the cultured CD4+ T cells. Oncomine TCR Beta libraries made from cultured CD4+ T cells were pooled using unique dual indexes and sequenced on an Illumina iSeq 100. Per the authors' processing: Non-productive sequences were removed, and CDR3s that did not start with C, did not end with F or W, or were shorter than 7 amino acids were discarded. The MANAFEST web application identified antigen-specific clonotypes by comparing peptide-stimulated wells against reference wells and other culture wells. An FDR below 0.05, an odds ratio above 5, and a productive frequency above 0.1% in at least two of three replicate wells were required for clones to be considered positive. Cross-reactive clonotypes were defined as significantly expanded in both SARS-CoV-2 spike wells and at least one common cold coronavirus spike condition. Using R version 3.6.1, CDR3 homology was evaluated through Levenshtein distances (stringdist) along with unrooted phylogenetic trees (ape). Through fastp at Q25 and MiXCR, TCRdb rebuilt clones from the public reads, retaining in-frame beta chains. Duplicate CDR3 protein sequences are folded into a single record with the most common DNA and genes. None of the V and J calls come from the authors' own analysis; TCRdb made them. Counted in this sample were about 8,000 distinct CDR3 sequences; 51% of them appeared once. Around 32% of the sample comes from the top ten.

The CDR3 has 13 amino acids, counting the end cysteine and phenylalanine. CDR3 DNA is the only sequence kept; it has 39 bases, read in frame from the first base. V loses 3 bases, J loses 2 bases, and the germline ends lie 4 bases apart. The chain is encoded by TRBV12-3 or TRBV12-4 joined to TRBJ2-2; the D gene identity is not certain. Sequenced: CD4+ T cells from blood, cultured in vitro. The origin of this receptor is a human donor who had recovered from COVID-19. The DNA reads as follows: TGTGCCAGCAGTTTGCGTAACACCGGGGAGCTGTTTTTT. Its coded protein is CASSLRNTGELFF.